In its sample, the clone carrying this T cell receptor (beta chain) was seen many times. The germline V gene encodes CDR1 DFQATT and CDR2 SNEGSKA (reference sequence). The CDR3 is made up of 16 amino acids. Trimming at V came to 5 bases and at J to 4 bases, leaving 9 bases not matched to a gene. This sample is drawn from a study of early T cells in non-severe SARS-CoV-2 infection. cDNA molecules, individually, were tagged with unique molecular identifiers. TCRdb called the 5' RACE reads again in MiXCR, with one record for every CDR3 protein. The sample carries about 36,000 distinct CDR3 sequences, 3% to 4% recorded once.

The clonotype was recovered from an adult who was a healthcare worker with PCR-confirmed SARS-CoV-2 infection or an uninfected control (not recorded which). Sequencing used whole blood. V and J are TRBV20-1 and TRBJ2-3; 13 bases line up with TRBD2. The CDR3, as DNA: TGCAGTGCTCTCTTACTAGCGGGAGGGCTGCCAGATACGCAGTATTTT. Its protein is CSALLLAGGLPDTQYF.